This paragraph covers one T cell receptor beta chain sequence. As processed by the authors: Reference gene primer amplification in the assay estimated nucleated cell counts. TCRdb keeps only in-frame clones here, not all; method: immunoSEQ multiplex PCR. Clonal size and the V and J genes are those of that table, whereas D and trimming came from the DNA. The sample lists roughly 90,000 clones; 80% were seen once. This entry comes from a study of blood T cell repertoires in COVID-19. Overall study: The United States, Italy and Spain supplied acute and convalescent COVID-19 samples. The analysed material was cDNA or gDNA that came from T cells, B-cell-depleted T cells, or PBMCs.

The germline CDR1 and CDR2 sequences are SNHLY and FYNNEI. The ends lost 4 bases at V and 4 bases at J; junction bases unmatched: 4. The CDR3 runs 14 residues. The clonotype originates from a human donor in a cohort sampled during active COVID-19. The specimen was peripheral blood. The V call is TRBV2, the J call TRBJ1-2, with 9 bases aligning to TRBD1. This CDR3 reads CASSATGGLYGYTF. The CDR3 DNA is TGTGCCAGCAGTGCTACAGGGGGCCTCTATGGCTACACCTTC.